The 3 T cell receptor beta chains below come from one sample, sequenced in a study of cytomegalovirus exposure and HLA in healthy donors. Both 60 Vbeta primers and 13 Jbeta primers went into the PCR. This table comes from immunoSEQ multiplex PCR, and its TCRdb copy is limited to in-frame clones, with some not included. Of roughly 130,000 clones listed, 70% to 80% were seen once; the top ten hold 2% to 2.5%. Source material: PBMCs. Every receptor here comes from a man aged 18-30 years in good health and CMV-seronegative.

This chain uses TRBV18 with TRBJ1-1; no clear D gene. Germline assignment: CDR1 KGHSH and CDR2 LQKENI. The CDR3 loop spans 15 amino acids. Trimming stripped 1 base from V and 0 bases from J, with 9 bases between. This CDR3 is CASSPRESVNTEAFF. CDR3 nucleotide sequence: TGTGCCAGCTCACCACGGGAGTCGGTGAACACTGAAGCTTTCTTT.

This clone was seen a single time. The chain has TRBV13 and TRBJ2-5, with D possibly being TRBD1 (8 bases). The CDR3 totals 16 residues. In germline, CDR1 is PRHDT, CDR2 FYEKMQ (reference sequence). V was shortened by 1 base and J by 5 bases, with 17 bases between the two germline ends. The DNA for the CDR3 is TGTGCCAGCAGCTTAGTTCTCGGACAGGGAGGGGAGACCCAGTACTTC. It codes for CASSLVLGQGGETQYF.

This rearrangement joins TRBV30 to TRBJ2-1; tentatively, D is TRBD2 (6 bases). V was clipped by 7 bases and J by 7 bases, with 14 bases between them. CDR1 and CDR2 (germline): GTSNPN, SVGIG (reference sequence). The CDR3 contains 12 residues. The DNA of the CDR3 is TGTGCCTCCACGGGGGTAAAGAATGAGCAGTTCTTC. It translates to CASTGVKNEQFF.